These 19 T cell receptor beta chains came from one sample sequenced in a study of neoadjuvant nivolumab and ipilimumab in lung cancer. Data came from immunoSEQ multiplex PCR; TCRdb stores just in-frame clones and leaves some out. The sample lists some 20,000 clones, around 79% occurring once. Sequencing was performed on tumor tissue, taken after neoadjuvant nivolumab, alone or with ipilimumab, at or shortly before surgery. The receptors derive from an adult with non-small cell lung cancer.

CDR3 region: CASSPRDFLQPQHF. Here the CDR3 DNA reads TGTGCCAGCAGTCCCCGGGACTTCCTCCAGCCCCAGCATTTT. This chain links TRBV7-9 with TRBJ1-5; possible D gene TRBD1, 5 bases. The CDR3 consists of 14 residues. Germline CDR1 is SEHNR and CDR2 is FQNEAQ (reference sequence). V shed 6 bases and J shed 7 bases, with 16 bases lying between them.

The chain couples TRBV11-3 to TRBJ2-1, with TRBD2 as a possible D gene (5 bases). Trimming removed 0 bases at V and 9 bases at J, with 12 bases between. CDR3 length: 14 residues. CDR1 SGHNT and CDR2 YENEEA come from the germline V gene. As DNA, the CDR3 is TGTGCCAGCAGCTTAGATCCATCCGCGGGTGAGCAGTTCTTC. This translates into CASSLDPSAGEQFF.

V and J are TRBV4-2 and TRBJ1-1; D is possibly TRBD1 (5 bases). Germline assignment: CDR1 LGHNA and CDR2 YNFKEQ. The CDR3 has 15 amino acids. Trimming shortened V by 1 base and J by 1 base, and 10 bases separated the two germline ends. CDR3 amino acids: CASSQGGYSNTEAFF. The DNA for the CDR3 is TGTGCCAGCAGCCAAGGGGGGTACTCGAACACTGAAGCTTTCTTT.

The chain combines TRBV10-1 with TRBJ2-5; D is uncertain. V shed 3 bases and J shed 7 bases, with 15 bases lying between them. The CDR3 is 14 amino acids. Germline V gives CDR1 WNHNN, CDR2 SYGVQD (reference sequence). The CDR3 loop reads CASSEGSGAGTQYF. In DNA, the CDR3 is TGCGCCAGCAGTGAAGGGTCAGGAGCCGGGACCCAGTACTTC.

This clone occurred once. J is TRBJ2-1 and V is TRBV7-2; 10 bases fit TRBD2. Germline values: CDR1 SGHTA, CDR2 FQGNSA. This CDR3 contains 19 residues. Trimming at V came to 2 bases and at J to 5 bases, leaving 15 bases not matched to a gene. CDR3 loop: CASSLYTSGVLGRNNEQFF. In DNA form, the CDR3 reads TGTGCCAGCAGCTTATATACTAGCGGGGTTTTGGGTCGCAACAATGAGCAGTTCTTC. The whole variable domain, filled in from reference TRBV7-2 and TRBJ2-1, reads GAGVSQSPSNKVTEKGKDVELRCDPISGHTALYWYRQSLGQGLEFLIYFQGNSAPDKSGLPSDRFSAERTGGSVSTLTIQRTQQEDSAVYLCASSLYTSGVLGRNNEQFFGPGTRLTVL.

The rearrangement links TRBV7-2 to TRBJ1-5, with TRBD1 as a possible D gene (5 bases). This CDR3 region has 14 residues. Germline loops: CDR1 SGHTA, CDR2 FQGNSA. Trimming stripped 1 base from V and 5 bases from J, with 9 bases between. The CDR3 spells CASSLVVGDQPQHF. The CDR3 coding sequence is TGTGCCAGCAGCTTAGTTGTGGGGGATCAGCCCCAGCATTTT.

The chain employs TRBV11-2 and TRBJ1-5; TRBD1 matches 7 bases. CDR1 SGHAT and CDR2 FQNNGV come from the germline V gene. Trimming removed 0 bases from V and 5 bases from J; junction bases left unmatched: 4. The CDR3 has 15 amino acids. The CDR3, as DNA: TGTGCCAGCAGCTTAGAAGACAGGGAGGATCAGCCCCAGCATTTT. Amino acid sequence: CASSLEDREDQPQHF.

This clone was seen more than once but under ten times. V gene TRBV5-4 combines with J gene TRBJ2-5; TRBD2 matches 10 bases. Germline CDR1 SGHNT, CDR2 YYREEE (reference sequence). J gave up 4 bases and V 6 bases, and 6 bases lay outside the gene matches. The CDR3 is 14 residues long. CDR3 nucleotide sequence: TGTGCCAGCATGGAGCGGGGGGGTGGAGAGACCCAGTACTTC. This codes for CASMERGGGETQYF.

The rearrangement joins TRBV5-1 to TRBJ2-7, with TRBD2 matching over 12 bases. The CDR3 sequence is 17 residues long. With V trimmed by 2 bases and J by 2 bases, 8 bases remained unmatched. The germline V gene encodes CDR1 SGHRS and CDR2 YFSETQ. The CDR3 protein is CASSFALAGGTPYEQYF. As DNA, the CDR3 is TGCGCCAGCAGCTTCGCGCTAGCGGGGGGGACTCCCTACGAGCAGTACTTC. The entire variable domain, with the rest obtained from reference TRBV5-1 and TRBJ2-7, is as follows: KAGVTQTPRYLIKTRGQQVTLSCSPISGHRSVSWYQQTPGQGLQFLFEYFSETQRNKGNFPGRFSGRQFSNSRSEMNVSTLELGDSALYLCASSFALAGGTPYEQYFGPGTRLTVT.

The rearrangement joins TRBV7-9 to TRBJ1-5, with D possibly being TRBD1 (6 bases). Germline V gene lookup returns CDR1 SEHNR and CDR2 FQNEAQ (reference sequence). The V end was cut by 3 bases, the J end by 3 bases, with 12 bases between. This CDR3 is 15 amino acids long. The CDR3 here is CASSLGGPDNQPQHF. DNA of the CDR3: TGTGCCAGCAGCTTGGGGGGGCCGGACAATCAGCCCCAGCATTTT.

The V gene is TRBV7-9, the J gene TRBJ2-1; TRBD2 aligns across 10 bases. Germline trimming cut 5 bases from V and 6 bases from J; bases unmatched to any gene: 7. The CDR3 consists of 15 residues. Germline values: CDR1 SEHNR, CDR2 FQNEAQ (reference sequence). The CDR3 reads CASSDVAGGLNEQFF. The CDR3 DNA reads TGTGCCAGCAGCGACGTAGCGGGGGGCCTCAATGAGCAGTTCTTC.

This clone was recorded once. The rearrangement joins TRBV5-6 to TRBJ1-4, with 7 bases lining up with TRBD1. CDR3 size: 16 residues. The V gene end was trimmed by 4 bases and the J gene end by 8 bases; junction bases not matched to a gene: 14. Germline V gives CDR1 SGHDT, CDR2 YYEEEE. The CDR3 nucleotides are TGTGCCAGCAGCCAGCCCGCCGGGACAGAGAGGGAAAAACTGTTTTTT. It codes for CASSQPAGTEREKLFF.

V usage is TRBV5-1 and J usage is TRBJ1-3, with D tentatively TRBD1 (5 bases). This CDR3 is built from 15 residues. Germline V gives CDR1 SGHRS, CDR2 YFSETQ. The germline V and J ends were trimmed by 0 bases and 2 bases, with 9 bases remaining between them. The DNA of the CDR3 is TGCGCCAGCAGCTTGGAGGCAGGGCCTGGAAACACCATATATTTT. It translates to CASSLEAGPGNTIYF.

Written as DNA, the CDR3 is TGTGCCAGCAGCTGGGGACAGCTCTATGGCTACACCTTC. Its protein product is CASSWGQLYGYTF. V usage is TRBV14 and J usage is TRBJ1-2, with TRBD1 identical over 7 bases. The CDR3 is 13 residues long. Germline V gene sequence: CDR1 SGHDN, CDR2 FVKESK. V shed 5 bases and J 4 bases; nucleotides not matched to a gene: 4.

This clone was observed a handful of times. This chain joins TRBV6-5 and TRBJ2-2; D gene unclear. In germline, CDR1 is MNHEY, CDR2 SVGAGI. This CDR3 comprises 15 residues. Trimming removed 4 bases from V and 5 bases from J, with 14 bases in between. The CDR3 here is CASSFLPSSTGELFF. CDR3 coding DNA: TGTGCCAGCAGTTTTCTTCCGTCGTCTACCGGGGAGCTGTTTTTT.

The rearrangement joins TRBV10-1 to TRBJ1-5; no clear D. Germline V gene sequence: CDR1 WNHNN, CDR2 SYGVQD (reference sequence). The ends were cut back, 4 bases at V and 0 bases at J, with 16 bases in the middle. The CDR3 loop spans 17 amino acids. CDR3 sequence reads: CASSGSQGNNSNQPQHF. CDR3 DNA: TGCGCCAGCAGTGGATCGCAAGGGAATAATAGCAATCAGCCCCAGCATTTT.

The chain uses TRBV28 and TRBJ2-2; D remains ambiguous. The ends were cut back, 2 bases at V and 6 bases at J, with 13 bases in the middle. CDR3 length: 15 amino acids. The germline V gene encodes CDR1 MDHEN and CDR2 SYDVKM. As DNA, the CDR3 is TGTGCCAGCAGTTTAGGCCCCCAACGACCCGGGGAGCTGTTTTTT. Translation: CASSLGPQRPGELFF.

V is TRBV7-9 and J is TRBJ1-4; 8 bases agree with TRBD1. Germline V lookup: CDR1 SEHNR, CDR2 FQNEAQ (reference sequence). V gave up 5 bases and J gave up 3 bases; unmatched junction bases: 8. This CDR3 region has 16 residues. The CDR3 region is CASSPGGGQANEKLFF. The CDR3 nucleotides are TGTGCCAGCAGCCCCGGAGGGGGACAGGCTAATGAAAAACTGTTTTTT. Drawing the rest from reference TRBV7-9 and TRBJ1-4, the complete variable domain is DTGVSQNPRHKITKRGQNVTFRCDPISEHNRLYWYRQTLGQGPEFLTYFQNEAQLEKSRLLSDRFSAERPKGSFSTLEIQRTEQGDSAMYLCASSPGGGQANEKLFFGSGTQLSVL.

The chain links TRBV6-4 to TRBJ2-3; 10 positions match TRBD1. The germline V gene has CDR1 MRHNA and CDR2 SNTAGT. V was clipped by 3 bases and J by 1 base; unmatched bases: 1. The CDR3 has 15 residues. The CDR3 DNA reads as TGTGCCAGCAGTGATGGACAGGGGGGCACAGATACGCAGTATTTT. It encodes CASSDGQGGTDTQYF.